Presented here are 5 T cell receptor beta chains from one specimen sequenced in a study of read filtering for tumor transcriptome and immune sequencing. From roughly 0.4 ug of RNA, a library with molecular barcoded alpha/delta and beta/gamma adaptors was made. Via MiXCR, TCRdb re-called the reads, giving one row per CDR3 protein. In the table there are some 38,000 distinct CDR3 sequences, approximately 12% of which are singletons. The material sequenced was a population of CD138-negative cells sorted from bone marrow. Receptors originate from a donor over 35 with multiple myeloma.

In this sample, this clonotype turned up many times. This chain uses TRBV27 with TRBJ2-5, with D tentatively TRBD1 (5 bases). Per germline, CDR1 MNHEY and CDR2 SMNVEV (reference sequence). CDR3 length equals 13 residues. The ends were cut back, 6 bases at V and 4 bases at J, with 12 bases in the middle. CDR3 nucleotides: TGTGCCAGCAGGGCAGGGAATTCAGAGACCCAGTACTTC. Encoded protein: CASRAGNSETQYF.

The V call is TRBV7-6, the J call TRBJ1-3; the D is unclear. V lost 2 bases to trimming and J lost 0 bases, with 14 bases between them. CDR3 length: 17 residues. In germline, CDR1 is SGHVS, CDR2 FNYEAQ. CDR3 residues: CASSLNGRASSGNTIYF. The CDR3 DNA reads TGTGCCAGCAGCTTAAATGGACGGGCGAGCTCTGGAAACACCATATATTTT.

This clonotype was observed at least ten times. The rearrangement uses TRBV6-5 and TRBJ2-4, with D possibly being TRBD1 (5 bases). CDR3 length: 14 amino acids. The germline V gene has CDR1 MNHEY and CDR2 SVGAGI. V was trimmed by 4 bases and J by 8 bases, leaving 15 bases between them. Here the CDR3 reads CASSSGPPGYIQYF. The CDR3 DNA reads TGTGCCAGCAGTTCAGGACCACCAGGGTACATTCAGTACTTC.

There are many counts of this clonotype. V is TRBV11-2 and J is TRBJ1-6; weak D call: TRBD1 (5 bases). Per the germline V gene, CDR1 is SGHAT and CDR2 is FQNNGV. CDR3 size: 14 residues. V lost 4 bases and J lost 7, with 11 bases in between. This CDR3 is CASSSGRENSPLHF. In nucleotides, the CDR3 is TGTGCCAGCAGCTCGGGACGGGAAAATTCACCCCTCCACTTT.

Comment on this clonotype: This could be a read error, since a much larger clone is one nucleotide away. The gene calls are TRBV28 and TRBJ2-3, with 8 bases identical to TRBD2. Germline V CDR1 and CDR2: MDHEN, SYDVKM. The CDR3 has 15 amino acids. CDR3: CASPPPSGYTGTQYF. CDR3 sequence (DNA): TGTGCCAGCCCCCCCCCTAGCGGGTACACAGGTACGCAGTATTTT.